The 21 T cell receptor beta chains given below trace back to one sample, sequenced in a study of control samples from healthy donors and cancer patients. Using immunoSEQ multiplex PCR, the repertoire was profiled, and TCRdb retains in-frame clones only, with some absent. The repertoire consists of tens of thousands of clones, with nearly 90% occurring once and the leading ten covering 5.5% to 7%. The sample was PBMCs. The receptors were gathered from a man between 60 and 75 years old with colorectal cancer.

J is TRBJ1-1 and V is TRBV3-1 (or the pseudogene TRBV3-2), with D unclear. This CDR3 is built from 15 residues. Germline loops: CDR1 LGHDT, CDR2 YNNKEL (reference sequence). Trimming removed 3 bases at V and 0 bases at J, with 11 bases between. The CDR3 DNA reads as TGTGCCAGCAGCCAGGGTGGACGGATGAACACTGAAGCTTTCTTT. Protein sequence: CASSQGGRMNTEAFF.

Points on this clone: This specimen includes other DNA sequences encoding the same CDR3. The chain links TRBV5-1 to TRBJ1-3; D may be TRBD1 (5 bases). Germline values: CDR1 SGHRS, CDR2 YFSETQ. CDR3 length: 14 amino acids. Trimming took 1 base from V and 2 from J, leaving 7 bases between them. This CDR3 reads CASSLTGAGNTIYF. The CDR3 DNA is TGCGCCAGCAGCTTGACGGGGGCTGGAAACACCATATATTTT.

The chain has TRBV3-1 (or the pseudogene TRBV3-2) and TRBJ2-2, with 9 nucleotides matching TRBD1. J was trimmed by 5 bases and V by 8 bases; bases with no gene match: 9. Germline values: CDR1 LGHDT, CDR2 YNNKEL (reference sequence). This CDR3 comprises 15 residues. Here the CDR3 reads CASDQTGGNTGELFF. The CDR3 nucleotides read TGTGCCAGCGACCAGACAGGGGGAAATACCGGGGAGCTGTTTTTT.

V usage is TRBV21-1 and J usage is TRBJ2-3; TRBD1, the table's D call, was not compared with the DNA. TRBV21-1 is a recognized pseudogene. This CDR3 has 15 residues. This chain's CDR3 is CASAGQGEGTDTQYF. The CDR3 DNA reads TGTGCCAGCGCGGGACAGGGCGAGGGCACAGATACGCAGTATTTT.

The rearrangement links TRBV3-1 (or the pseudogene TRBV3-2) to TRBJ2-1; TRBD2 is a possible D gene (6 bases). The V end lost 3 bases, the J end lost 7 bases, and 16 bases lay between the germline ends. Germline loops: CDR1 LGHDT, CDR2 YNNKEL (reference sequence). This CDR3 is built from 15 residues. CDR3 residues: CASSQLPGTPNEQFF. The DNA of the CDR3 is TGTGCCAGCAGCCAGCTTCCCGGGACTCCGAATGAGCAGTTCTTC.

The chain carries TRBV29-1 and TRBJ2-1; 10 bases fit TRBD1. The germline V gene has CDR1 SQVTM and CDR2 ANQGSEA. The CDR3 is made up of 13 amino acids. Germline trimming cut 7 bases from V and 8 bases from J; bases unmatched to any gene: 8. The DNA for the CDR3 is TGCAGCGCGGAGGACAGGGGGATCGATGAGCAGTTCTTC. This translates into CSAEDRGIDEQFF.

The chain employs TRBV2 and TRBJ2-1; perhaps TRBD1 as D (6 bases). The ends were cut back, 9 bases at V and 0 bases at J, with 18 bases in the middle. This CDR3 has 16 residues. The germline gives CDR1 SNHLY, CDR2 FYNNEI. For the CDR3, the DNA is TGTGCCAGACAGGGCCCAACCCCGAGCTCCTACAATGAGCAGTTCTTC. Protein: CARQGPTPSSYNEQFF.

The chain has TRBV7-2 and TRBJ2-2, with TRBD1 matching 11 bases. The CDR3 has 17 residues. Trimming at V came to 3 bases and at J to 4 bases, leaving 7 bases not matched to a gene. Germline V gene data show CDR1 as SGHTA and CDR2 as FQGNSA. DNA for the CDR3: TGTGCCAGCAGCTTTTCGAGGGACAGGGGGGCCACCGGGGAGCTGTTTTTT. Its translation: CASSFSRDRGATGELFF.

The chain links TRBV2 to TRBJ2-6; D not certain. The germline V gene encodes CDR1 SNHLY and CDR2 FYNNEI. The CDR3 extends over 14 amino acids. Trimming pared 6 bases from V and 0 bases from J, leaving 6 bases between. This CDR3 is CASRKSSGANVLTF. Here the CDR3 DNA reads TGTGCCAGCAGGAAGAGCTCTGGGGCCAACGTCCTGACTTTC.

This clone was picked up a small number of times. The genes are TRBV27 and TRBJ2-2, with no clear D. The CDR3 spans 12 residues. From germline, CDR1 is MNHEY and CDR2 SMNVEV (reference sequence). The V end lost 2 bases, the J end lost 7 bases, and 5 bases lay between the germline ends. The CDR3: CASSLEGGELFF. The CDR3 DNA sequence: TGTGCCAGCAGTTTAGAAGGCGGGGAGCTGTTTTTT.

This chain links TRBV19 with TRBJ1-2; D is unresolved. Trimming pared 1 base from V and 8 bases from J, leaving 8 bases between. The CDR3 extends over 12 amino acids. Germline CDR1 reads LNHDA; CDR2 reads SQIVND (reference sequence). In DNA form, the CDR3 reads TGTGCCAGTAGTATAGGAGGAGGCGGCTACACCTTC. Residues: CASSIGGGGYTF. The full variable domain, with the rest looked up from reference TRBV19 and TRBJ1-2, is DGGITQSPKYLFRKEGQNVTLSCEQNLNHDAMYWYRQDPGQGLRLIYYSQIVNDFQKGDIAEGYSVSREKKESFPLTVTSAQKNPTAFYLCASSIGGGGYTFGSGTRLTVV.

This chain uses TRBV11-3 with TRBJ1-6, with D maybe TRBD1 (5 bases). The CDR3 spans 16 residues. Germline-derived CDR1 and CDR2 are SGHNT and YENEEA. The V end lost 5 bases, the J end lost 6 bases, and 17 bases lay between the germline ends. CDR3 protein: CASSPRGGGLNSPLHF. The CDR3 DNA sequence: TGTGCCAGCAGCCCCCGGGGTGGGGGACTTAATTCACCCCTCCACTTT.

V is TRBV10-3 and J is TRBJ2-2; 7 bases map to TRBD1. V lost 4 bases to trimming and J lost 4 bases; unmatched junction nucleotides: 3. There are 14 residues in the CDR3. CDR1 is ENHRY, CDR2 SYGVKD, per germline. In DNA form, the CDR3 reads TGTGCCATCAGTGCGGCAGGGGGCACCGGGGAGCTGTTTTTT. Translating gives CAISAAGGTGELFF.

The chain links TRBV12-3 or TRBV12-4 to TRBJ1-1; no reliable D call. V lost 9 bases and J lost 1, with 12 bases in between. The CDR3 length is 13 residues. CDR3 residues: CASRITRNTEAFF. In DNA form, the CDR3 reads TGTGCCAGTAGAATTACCCGGAACACTGAAGCTTTCTTT.

This sequence joins TRBV19 and TRBJ1-2; tentatively, D is TRBD1 (6 bases). CDR1 LNHDA and CDR2 SQIVND come from the germline V gene (reference sequence). The CDR3 extends over 15 amino acids. V lost 4 bases and J lost 5, with 17 bases in between. For the CDR3, the DNA is TGTGCCAGTAGTAGATATCAGGGGCCTGGGTATGGCTACACCTTC. Translating it yields CASSRYQGPGYGYTF.

The chain links TRBV10-3 to TRBJ2-7, with TRBD1 matching 11 bases. There are 14 residues in the CDR3. Per germline, CDR1 ENHRY and CDR2 SYGVKD. V shed 9 bases and J 4 bases; nucleotides not matched to a gene: 8. The CDR3 DNA reads TGTGCCATAGCTCCGGGACAGGGGGTGTACGAGCAGTACTTC. It encodes CAIAPGQGVYEQYF.

The V gene is TRBV11-2, the J gene TRBJ2-1; TRBD2 aligns across 7 bases. This CDR3 region has 16 residues. The V segment lost 2 bases and the J segment 1 base; nucleotides outside the gene matches: 5. Per the germline V gene, CDR1 is SGHAT and CDR2 is FQNNGV. The CDR3 region is CASSLPGGGSYNEQFF. The CDR3 DNA sequence: TGTGCCAGCAGCTTACCCGGCGGGGGATCCTACAATGAGCAGTTCTTC.

The rearrangement links TRBV7-3 to TRBJ1-2, with 11 bases identical to TRBD1. This CDR3 has 15 amino acids. Germline-derived CDR1 and CDR2 are SGHTA and FQGTGA. J lost 8 bases, V lost 5 bases, and 10 bases had no gene match. CDR3 region: CASSPTRTGGGGYTF. In DNA form, the CDR3 reads TGTGCCAGCAGCCCGACGAGGACAGGGGGCGGGGGCTACACCTTC.

The chain combines TRBV4-1 with TRBJ2-5; D may be TRBD1 (5 bases). Germline CDR1 MGHRA, CDR2 YSYEKL. This CDR3 is 16 amino acids long. With 0 bases removed from V and 5 bases from J, the gap between germline ends came to 16 bases. DNA for the CDR3: TGCGCCAGCAGCCAAGATGAAAGGCGTCCAGGGGAGACCCAGTACTTC. Residues: CASSQDERRPGETQYF.

The V and J genes are TRBV14 and TRBJ1-1; D perhaps matches TRBD1 (5 bases). The CDR3 spans 15 residues. The germline V gene has CDR1 SGHDN and CDR2 FVKESK. V dropped 4 bases and J dropped 1 base, with 13 bases sitting between them. The CDR3 coding sequence is TGTGCCAGCAGCCTGGCGGGGACGGCGAACACTGAAGCTTTCTTT. Translating it yields CASSLAGTANTEAFF. The entire variable domain, with the rest obtained from reference TRBV14 and TRBJ1-1, is as follows: EAGVTQFPSHSVIEKGQTVTLRCDPISGHDNLYWYRRVMGKEIKFLLHFVKESKQDESGMPNNRFLAERTGGTYSTLKVQPAELEDSGVYFCASSLAGTANTEAFFGQGTRLTVV.

The V and J genes are TRBV9 and TRBJ2-1; D possibly uses TRBD1 or TRBD2 (6 bases each). Trimming removed 1 base from V and 3 bases from J, with 11 bases in between. The germline gives CDR1 SGDLS, CDR2 YYNGEE. This CDR3 is 15 amino acids long. This chain's CDR3 is CASSVMGGGYNEQFF. Written as DNA, the CDR3 is TGTGCCAGCAGCGTAATGGGGGGCGGCTACAATGAGCAGTTCTTC.